This TCR beta chain derives from a study of shared clonotypes between healthy human individuals. Across the whole study: Two women and a few men aged 18 to 49 served as donors. Each donor's CD4 naive and CD4 memory cells filled three plates apiece, CD8 naive two, and CD8 memory one.

The healthy adult donors were HIV-negative and reported no recent acute infections or vaccinations. The length of the CDR3 is 13 residues. Germline CDR1 SGHAT, CDR2 FQNNGV. V lost 5 bases to trimming and J lost 4 bases, with 11 bases between them. Genomic DNA per cell subset filled all wells of several immunoSEQ plates. Sequencing was performed with immunoSEQ multiplex PCR; in TCRdb, only in-frame clones are kept and a portion is missing. The sample has over a million clones; around 78% are singletons. This sequence joins TRBV11-2 and TRBJ1-1; no definite D call. The receptor comes from a man aged 18 to 30 in good health. Some clones in this sample may be carry-over from other donors' samples. The sample comprised memory CD4+ T cells from PBMCs. Subset described: CD45RA-negative fraction. CDR3 bases: TGTGCCAGCAGCGCGCACAGTGGCACTGAAGCTTTCTTT. Its translation is CASSAHSGTEAFF.